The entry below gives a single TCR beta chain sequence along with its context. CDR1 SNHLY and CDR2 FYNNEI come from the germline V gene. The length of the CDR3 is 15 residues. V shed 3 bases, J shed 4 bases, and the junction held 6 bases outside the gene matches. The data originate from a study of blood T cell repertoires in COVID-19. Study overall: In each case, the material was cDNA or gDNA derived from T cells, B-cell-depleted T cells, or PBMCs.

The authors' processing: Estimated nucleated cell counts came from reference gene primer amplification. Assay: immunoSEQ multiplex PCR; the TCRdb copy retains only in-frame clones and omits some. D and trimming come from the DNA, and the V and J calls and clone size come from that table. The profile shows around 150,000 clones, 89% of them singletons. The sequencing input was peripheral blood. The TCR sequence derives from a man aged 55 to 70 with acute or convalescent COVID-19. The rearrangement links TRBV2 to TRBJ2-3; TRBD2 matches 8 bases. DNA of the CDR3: TGTGCCAGCAGTGACAGCGGGGGCCGGGCAGATACGCAGTATTTT. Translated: CASSDSGGRADTQYF. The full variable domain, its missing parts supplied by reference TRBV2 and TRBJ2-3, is EPEVTQTPSHQVTQMGQEVILRCVPISNHLYFYWYRQILGQKVEFLVSFYNNEISEKSEIFDDQFSVERPDGSNFTLKIRSTKLEDSAMYFCASSDSGGRADTQYFGPGTRLTVL.